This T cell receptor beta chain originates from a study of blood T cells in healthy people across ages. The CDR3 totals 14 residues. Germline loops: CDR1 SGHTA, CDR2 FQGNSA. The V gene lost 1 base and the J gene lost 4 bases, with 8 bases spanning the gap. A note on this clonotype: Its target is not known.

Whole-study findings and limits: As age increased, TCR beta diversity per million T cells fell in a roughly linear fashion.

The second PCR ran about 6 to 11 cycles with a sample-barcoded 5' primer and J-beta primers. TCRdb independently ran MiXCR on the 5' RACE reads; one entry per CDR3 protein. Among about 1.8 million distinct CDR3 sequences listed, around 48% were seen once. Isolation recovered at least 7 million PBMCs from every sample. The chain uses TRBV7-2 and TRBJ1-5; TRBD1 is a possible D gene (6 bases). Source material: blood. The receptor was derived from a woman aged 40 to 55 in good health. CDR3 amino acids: CASSLDDRNQPQHF. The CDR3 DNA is TGTGCCAGCAGCTTAGATGACAGGAATCAGCCCCAGCATTTT. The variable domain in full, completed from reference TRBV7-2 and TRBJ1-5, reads GAGVSQSPSNKVTEKGKDVELRCDPISGHTALYWYRQSLGQGLEFLIYFQGNSAPDKSGLPSDRFSAERTGGSVSTLTIQRTQQEDSAVYLCASSLDDRNQPQHFGDGTRLSIL.